Below, one TCR beta chain is given with its context. Its antigen remains unidentified. As every portion of the isolated RNA was reverse transcribed, the sequencing read expressed TCRB transcripts. This table comes from immunoSEQ multiplex PCR, and its TCRdb copy is limited to in-frame clones, with some not included. The sample contains 130,000 or so clones, less than 10% of which appear only once. This entry comes from a study of beta chain features in type 1 diabetes. Study conclusions and caveats: Whether HLA type influences TCRB rearrangement remained unresolved here. In patients and controls equally, PCR might favor templates that are shorter.

Germline V gives CDR1 ENHRY, CDR2 SYGVKD. V was trimmed by 9 bases and J by 8 bases, leaving 25 bases between them. The length of the CDR3 is 15 residues. The receptor's source is a woman between 35 and 50 years old in good health. The source material was central memory CD4+ T cells from blood. The gene calls are TRBV10-3 and TRBJ1-2, with D tentatively TRBD1 (5 bases). This CDR3 is CAIRSGDGDRKGYTF. The CDR3 region has the DNA TGTGCCATACGCTCGGGGGACGGAGATCGCAAGGGCTACACCTTC.